The rows below give T cell receptor beta chains drawn from one sample of a study of blood T cell repertoires in COVID-19. Profiled with immunoSEQ multiplex PCR; TCRdb holds only in-frame clones, not every one. The sample holds 110,000 to 150,000 clones, about 80% seen once. Specimen: peripheral blood. Receptors originate from a human donor in a cohort sampled during active COVID-19. Each CDR3 is given with its conserved first and last residue. The D gene is left open where the match is weak. A row's size may be missing; if present it is once, few, many or a size class.

abundance	d_gene	j_gene	v_gene	CDR3aa	CDR3nt
-	TRBD1	TRBJ2-7	TRBV27	CASSPRDRGLEQYF	TGTGCCAGCAGTCCCCGGGACAGGGGGCTCGAGCAGTACTTC
-	-	TRBJ1-2	TRBV19	CASSSGILDYGYTF	TGTGCCAGTAGTTCGGGGATCTTAGACTATGGCTACACCTTC
-	TRBD1	TRBJ2-7	TRBV28	CASSSLGQGYEQYF	TGTGCCAGCAGTTCCCTCGGACAGGGCTACGAGCAGTACTTC
-	TRBD1	TRBJ2-7	TRBV4-1	CASSQAYPDRAYEQYF	TGCGCCAGCAGCCAAGCCTACCCGGACAGGGCCTACGAGCAGTACTTC
-	-	TRBJ1-2	TRBV11-2	CASSRQVGGYTF	TGTGCCAGCAGCAGACAGGTCGGGGGCTACACCTTC
-	TRBD1	TRBJ2-1	TRBV12-3/TRBV12-4	CASSYGQGLEQFF	TGTGCCAGCAGCTACGGACAGGGTCTGGAGCAGTTCTTC
few	-	TRBJ2-1	TRBV29-1	CSVRTEEQFF	TGCAGCGTCCGGACAGAGGAGCAGTTCTTC
-	TRBD1	TRBJ1-5	TRBV18	CASSPAGQGQPQHF	TGTGCCAGCTCACCGGCGGGACAGGGTCAGCCCCAGCATTTT
-	-	TRBJ1-3	TRBV7-9	CASSLVARGNTIYF	TGTGCCAGCAGCTTAGTCGCGAGAGGTAACACCATATATTTT
-	TRBD1	TRBJ2-7	TRBV9	CASSVAGDRGNEQYF	TGTGCCAGCAGCGTAGCCGGGGACAGGGGCAACGAGCAGTACTTC
few	-	TRBJ1-6	TRBV5-1	CASSLQSENSPLHF	TGCGCCAGCAGCTTGCAATCGGAGAATTCACCCCTCCACTTT
-	TRBD2	TRBJ2-1	TRBV6-1	CASSELAGGLSNEQFF	TGTGCCAGCAGTGAACTAGCGGGGGGCCTCTCCAATGAGCAGTTCTTC
-	-	TRBJ2-2	TRBV9	CASSVDPRTTSTGELFF	TGTGCCAGCAGCGTAGACCCGCGGACAACTTCCACCGGGGAGCTGTTTTTT
-	-	TRBJ1-1	TRBV15	CATSRDRRNTEAFF	TGTGCCACCAGCAGAGATCGTAGGAACACTGAAGCTTTCTTT
-	-	TRBJ1-4	TRBV7-9	CASSLVSAIGAEKLFF	TGTGCCAGCAGCTTAGTATCGGCCATAGGGGCTGAAAAACTGTTTTTT
-	TRBD1	TRBJ2-7	TRBV7-2	CASSSLGDRGAGYEQYF	TGTGCCAGCAGCTCCCTAGGGGACAGGGGAGCAGGTTACGAGCAGTACTTC
-	TRBD1	TRBJ1-5	TRBV6-1	CASSGPTGGEGQPQHF	TGTGCCAGCAGTGGCCCGACAGGGGGCGAGGGTCAGCCCCAGCATTTT
few	-	TRBJ2-7	TRBV11-2	CASSSTDKKTYEQYF	TGTGCCAGCAGCTCGACCGACAAGAAAACCTACGAGCAGTACTTC
-	-	TRBJ2-3	TRBV7-9	CASSFGTARLTQYF	TGTGCCAGCAGCTTCGGTACAGCACGGCTAACGCAGTATTTT
-	TRBD1	TRBJ2-5	TRBV7-8	CASSLDRGMYQETQYF	TGTGCCAGCAGCTTGGACAGGGGAATGTACCAAGAGACCCAGTACTTC
once	-	TRBJ1-1	TRBV29-1	CSVFVLGRGNTEAFF	TGCAGCGTTTTCGTACTAGGGCGGGGAAACACTGAAGCTTTCTTT
few	-	TRBJ1-2	TRBV5-1	CASSLAGLQGLNYGYTF	TGCGCCAGCAGCTTGGCCGGGTTACAGGGCCTCAACTATGGCTACACCTTC
-	TRBD1	TRBJ2-7	TRBV10-3	CAISDPGQGAREQYF	TGTGCCATCAGTGACCCCGGACAGGGGGCAAGGGAGCAGTACTTC
-	TRBD1	TRBJ2-7	TRBV5-4	CASSKDRGFSYEQYF	TGTGCCAGCAGCAAAGACAGGGGATTTTCCTACGAGCAGTACTTC
-	TRBD2	TRBJ2-4	TRBV11-2	CASSLGEGLGVPHTQYF	TGTGCCAGCAGCTTAGGGGAGGGGTTGGGGGTGCCCCACACTCAGTACTTC
-	TRBD1	TRBJ1-2	TRBV5-4	CASTSSGTGNYGYTF	TGTGCCAGCACTTCTTCCGGGACAGGAAACTATGGCTACACCTTC